The TCR beta chain described here comes from a study of T-cell memory formation after mild COVID-19. Study as a whole: The TCR clusters were mostly specific to one donor.

The table lists this clonotype with a few counts. TCRdb passed the 5' RACE reads through MiXCR, listing each CDR3 protein once. The sample has 400,000 to 450,000 distinct CDR3 sequences; about 20% are singletons. The receptor's source is a man younger than 35 who had mild COVID-19 (a few samples of this study predate the infection). Cell type and time point are not known. Sequenced sample: PBMCs or a T cell subset sorted from them (not recorded which).

CDR3 nucleotides: TGCAGTGCTAGAGATGAAGGCCTTCAAGCTTTCTTT. This gives the protein CSARDEGLQAFF. V gene TRBV20-1 combines with J gene TRBJ1-1, with unresolved D. This CDR3 is 12 amino acids long. V was clipped by 0 bases and J by 9 bases, with 11 bases between them. Germline-derived CDR1 and CDR2 are DFQATT and SNEGSKA (reference sequence).